This TCR beta chain was found in a study of tumor and adjacent non-tumor tissue in lung cancer. Study observations and caveats: Tumor TCR diversity, when higher, was linked to shorter survival.

No cell sorting was done before RNA was extracted from the tissue. The CDR3 length is 16 residues. V was clipped by 4 bases and J by 1 base; unmatched bases: 7. The germline gives CDR1 MGHRA, CDR2 YSYEKL. In this sample, this clonotype turned up many times. Its antigen is undetermined. Three rounds of nested PCR, following a modified ARM-PCR protocol, produced the TCRbeta library. TCRdb re-called the multiplex PCR reads with MiXCR, one entry per CDR3 protein. In the table there are more than 70,000 distinct CDR3 sequences, about 66% of which are singletons. The source of this sequence is a man aged 65 to 85 with non-small cell lung cancer. Sequenced material: lung tumor tissue. V usage is TRBV4-1 and J usage is TRBJ2-7, with 10 positions matching TRBD1. The CDR3 sequence: CASSLSGQGDSYEQYF. CDR3 DNA: TGCGCCAGCAGCCTTTCAGGACAGGGGGATTCCTACGAGCAGTACTTC.